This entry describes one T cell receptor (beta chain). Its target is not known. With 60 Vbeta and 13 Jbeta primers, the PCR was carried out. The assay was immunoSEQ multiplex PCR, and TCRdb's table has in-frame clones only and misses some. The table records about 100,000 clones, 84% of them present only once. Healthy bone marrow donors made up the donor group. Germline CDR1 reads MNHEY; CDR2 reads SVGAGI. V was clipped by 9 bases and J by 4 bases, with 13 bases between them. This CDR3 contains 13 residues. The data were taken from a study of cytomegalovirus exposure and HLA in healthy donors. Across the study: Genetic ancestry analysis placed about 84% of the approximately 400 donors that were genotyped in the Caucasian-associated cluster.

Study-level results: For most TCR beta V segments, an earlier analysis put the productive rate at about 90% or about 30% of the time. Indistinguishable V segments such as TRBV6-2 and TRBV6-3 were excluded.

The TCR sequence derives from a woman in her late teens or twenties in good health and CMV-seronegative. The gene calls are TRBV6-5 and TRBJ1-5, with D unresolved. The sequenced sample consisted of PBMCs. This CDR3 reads CARLTPSNQPQHF. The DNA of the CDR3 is TGTGCCAGACTAACACCCTCAAATCAGCCCCAGCATTTT.